This entry is about one TCR beta chain. This record comes from a study of T cell responses to AZD1222 COVID-19 vaccine. Generated by immunoSEQ multiplex PCR, the TCRdb table keeps only in-frame clones and is missing some. In the table there are about 89,000 clones, approximately 91% of which are singletons. The CDR3 runs to 18 residues. V was pared by 0 bases and J by 0 bases, with 15 bases between. Germline CDR1 and CDR2: LNHDA and SQIVND (reference sequence). Material: peripheral blood, obtained 28 days after the second AZD1222 dose. The receptor was derived from an adult who received the AZD1222 COVID-19 vaccine. V usage is TRBV19 and J usage is TRBJ2-1; D perhaps matches TRBD1 (5 bases). CDR3 in amino acids: CASSIDMEQVSSYNEQFF. DNA for the CDR3: TGTGCCAGTAGTATAGATATGGAACAGGTTAGCTCCTACAATGAGCAGTTCTTC.